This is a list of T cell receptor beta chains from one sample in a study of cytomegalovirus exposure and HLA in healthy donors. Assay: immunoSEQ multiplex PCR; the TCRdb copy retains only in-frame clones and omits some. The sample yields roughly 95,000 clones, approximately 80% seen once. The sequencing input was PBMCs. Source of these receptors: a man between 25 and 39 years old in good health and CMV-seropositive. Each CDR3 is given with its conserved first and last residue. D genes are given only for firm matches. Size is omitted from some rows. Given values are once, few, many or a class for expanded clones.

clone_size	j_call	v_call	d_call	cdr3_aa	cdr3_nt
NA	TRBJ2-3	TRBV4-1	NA	CASSQDLERGRTDAQYF	TGCGCCAGCAGCCAAGATCTAGAAAGGGGAAGGACAGATGCGCAGTATTTT
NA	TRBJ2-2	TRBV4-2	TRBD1	CASSQDRDRDLDGELFF	TGTGCCAGCAGCCAAGACCGGGACAGAGACCTCGATGGGGAGCTGTTTTTT
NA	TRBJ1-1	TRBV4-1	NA	CASSQDSPQAMNTEAFF	TGCGCCAGCAGCCAAGATTCCCCCCAGGCCATGAACACTGAAGCTTTCTTT
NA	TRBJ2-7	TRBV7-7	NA	CASSSNQGSYEQYF	TGTGCTAGCAGCTCCAACCAGGGGTCCTACGAGCAGTACTTC
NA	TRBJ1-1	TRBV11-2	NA	CASSADTNTEAFF	TGTGCCAGCAGCGCGGACACGAACACTGAAGCTTTCTTT
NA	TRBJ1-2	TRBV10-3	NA	CAISESRLGAGYTF	TGTGCCATCAGTGAGTCGAGACTTGGGGCTGGCTACACCTTC
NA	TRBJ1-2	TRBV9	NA	CASSVAGGGYTF	TGTGCCAGCAGCGTGGCAGGTGGTGGCTACACCTTC
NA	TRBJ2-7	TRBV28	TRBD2	CASGVLAASYEQYF	TGTGCCAGCGGGGTACTAGCGGCCTCCTACGAGCAGTACTTC
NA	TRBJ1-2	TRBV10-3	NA	CAIGGFNYGYTF	TGTGCCATCGGAGGGTTTAACTATGGCTACACCTTC
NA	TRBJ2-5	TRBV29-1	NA	CSVTGGTGSETQYF	TGCAGCGTTACGGGGGGGACAGGGTCGGAGACCCAGTACTTC
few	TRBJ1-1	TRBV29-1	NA	CSVEDFPGQGTEAFF	TGCAGCGTTGAGGATTTCCCTGGACAAGGCACTGAAGCTTTCTTT
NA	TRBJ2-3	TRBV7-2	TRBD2	CASSAQGLAIADTQYF	TGTGCCAGCAGCGCCCAGGGACTAGCAATAGCAGATACGCAGTATTTT
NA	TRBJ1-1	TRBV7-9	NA	CASSLRGNTEAFF	TGTGCCAGCAGCTTAAGGGGTAACACTGAAGCTTTCTTT
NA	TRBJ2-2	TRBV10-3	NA	CAISERETGELFF	TGTGCCATCAGTGAGAGAGAGACCGGGGAGCTGTTTTTT
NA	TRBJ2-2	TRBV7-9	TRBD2	CASSQGLAANTGELFF	TGTGCCAGCAGCCAGGGACTAGCGGCGAACACCGGGGAGCTGTTTTTT
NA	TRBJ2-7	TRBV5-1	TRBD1	CASKRGTGGSYEQYF	TGCGCCAGCAAAAGGGGGACAGGGGGCTCCTACGAGCAGTACTTC
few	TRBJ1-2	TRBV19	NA	CASTDSGVKNYGYTF	TGTGCCAGTACCGACTCGGGAGTAAAAAACTATGGCTACACCTTC
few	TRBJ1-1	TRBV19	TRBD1	CASRPGQGTSKAEAFF	TGTGCCAGTAGGCCGGGACAGGGGACCAGTAAGGCTGAAGCTTTCTTT
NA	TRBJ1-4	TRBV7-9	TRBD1	CASSSGTEINEKLFF	TGTGCCAGCAGCTCCGGGACAGAGATTAATGAAAAACTGTTTTTT
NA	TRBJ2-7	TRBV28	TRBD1	CASSSPGQSSYEQYF	TGTGCCAGCAGTTCACCGGGACAGAGCTCCTACGAGCAGTACTTC
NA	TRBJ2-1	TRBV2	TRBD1	CASREQGGGPYNEQFF	TGTGCCAGCAGAGAACAGGGGGGAGGCCCCTACAATGAGCAGTTCTTC
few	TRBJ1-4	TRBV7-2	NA	CASSRTVTNEKLFF	TGTGCCAGCAGCCGGACAGTGACTAATGAAAAACTGTTTTTT
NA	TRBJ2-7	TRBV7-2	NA	CASSLKYEQYF	TGTGCCAGCAGCTTAAAGTACGAGCAGTACTTC
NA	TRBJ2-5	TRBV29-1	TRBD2	CSVSGTSGRVAEEETQYF	TGCAGCGTGTCCGGGACTAGCGGGAGGGTGGCCGAGGAAGAGACCCAGTACTTC
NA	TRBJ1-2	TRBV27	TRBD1	CASSTGTGTGYTF	TGTGCCAGCAGTACCGGGACAGGGACTGGCTACACCTTC
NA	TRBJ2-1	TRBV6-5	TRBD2	CASSFSGSSYNEQFF	TGTGCCAGCAGTTTTAGCGGGAGCTCCTACAATGAGCAGTTCTTC
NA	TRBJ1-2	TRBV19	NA	CAARGLTYGYTF	TGTGCCGCTAGAGGATTAACCTATGGCTACACCTTC
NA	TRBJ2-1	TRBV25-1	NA	CASSESFLGTKGADEQFF	TGTGCCAGCAGTGAATCTTTCCTTGGGACAAAAGGGGCCGATGAGCAGTTCTTC
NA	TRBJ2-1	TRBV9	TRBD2	CASSPGSGGARNEQFF	TGTGCCAGCAGCCCGGGTAGCGGGGGGGCCAGAAATGAGCAGTTCTTC
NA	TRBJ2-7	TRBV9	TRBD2	CASSVAGGGTYEQYF	TGTGCCAGCAGCGTAGCCGGGGGGGGAACCTACGAGCAGTACTTC
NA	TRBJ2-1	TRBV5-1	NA	CASSPGLTLGPGNEQFF	TGCGCCAGCAGCCCGGGCCTAACGTTGGGGCCCGGCAATGAGCAGTTCTTC
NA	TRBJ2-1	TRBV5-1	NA	CASSSTGTGYEQFF	TGCGCCAGCAGCTCCACAGGGACCGGTTATGAGCAGTTCTTC
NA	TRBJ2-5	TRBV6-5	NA	CASSSYETQYF	TGTGCCAGCAGCTCCTATGAGACCCAGTACTTC
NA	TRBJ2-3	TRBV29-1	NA	CSVREGDTQYF	TGCAGCGTTCGAGAGGGAGATACGCAGTATTTT
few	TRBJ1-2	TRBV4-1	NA	CASSSNTNYGYTF	TGCGCCAGCAGCTCGAACACTAACTATGGCTACACCTTC
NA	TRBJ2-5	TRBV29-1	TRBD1	CSVTGGAETQYF	TGCAGCGTTACAGGGGGCGCGGAGACCCAGTACTTC
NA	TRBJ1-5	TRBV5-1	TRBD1	CASSSGTGGNQPQHF	TGCGCCAGCAGCTCGGGGACAGGGGGCAATCAGCCCCAGCATTTT
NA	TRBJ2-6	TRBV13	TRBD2	CASSRGEGANVLTF	TGTGCCAGCAGCCGGGGGGAGGGGGCCAACGTCCTGACTTTC
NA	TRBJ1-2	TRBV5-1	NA	CASSLEGWGDGYTF	TGCGCCAGCAGCTTGGAGGGATGGGGCGATGGCTACACCTTC
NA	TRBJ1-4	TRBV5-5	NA	CASSFRGGADEKLFF	TGTGCCAGCAGCTTTAGGGGGGGCGCAGATGAAAAACTGTTTTTT
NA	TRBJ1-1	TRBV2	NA	CAASASATEAFF	TGTGCCGCTAGCGCCTCGGCCACTGAAGCTTTCTTT
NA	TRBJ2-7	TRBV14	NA	CASSPVRGRALLQYF	TGTGCCAGCAGCCCCGTTAGGGGGAGGGCCCTCTTGCAGTACTTC
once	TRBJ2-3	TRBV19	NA	CASSWRQLTDTQYF	TGTGCCAGTAGTTGGAGACAGCTCACAGATACGCAGTATTTT
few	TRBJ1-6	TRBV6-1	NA	CASSEVQNSPLHF	TGTGCCAGCAGTGAGGTACAGAATTCACCCCTCCACTTT
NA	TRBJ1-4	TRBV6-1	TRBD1	CASSEQRDRLF	TGTGCCAGCAGTGAACAGAGGGACAGGCTTTTT
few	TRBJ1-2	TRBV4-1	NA	CASSQPHMDGYTF	TGCGCCAGCAGCCAACCACACATGGATGGCTACACCTTC
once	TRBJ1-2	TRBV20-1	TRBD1	CSPGTGGGYTF	TGCAGCCCCGGGACAGGGGGAGGCTACACCTTC
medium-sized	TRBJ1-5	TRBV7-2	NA	CASGDWNGPQHF	TGTGCCAGCGGTGACTGGAATGGACCCCAGCATTTT
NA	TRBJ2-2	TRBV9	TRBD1	CASSFGQGGAGELFF	TGTGCCAGCAGCTTTGGACAGGGTGGGGCCGGGGAGCTGTTTTTT
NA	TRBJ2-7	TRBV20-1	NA	CSARENYEQYF	TGCAGTGCTAGGGAGAACTACGAGCAGTACTTC